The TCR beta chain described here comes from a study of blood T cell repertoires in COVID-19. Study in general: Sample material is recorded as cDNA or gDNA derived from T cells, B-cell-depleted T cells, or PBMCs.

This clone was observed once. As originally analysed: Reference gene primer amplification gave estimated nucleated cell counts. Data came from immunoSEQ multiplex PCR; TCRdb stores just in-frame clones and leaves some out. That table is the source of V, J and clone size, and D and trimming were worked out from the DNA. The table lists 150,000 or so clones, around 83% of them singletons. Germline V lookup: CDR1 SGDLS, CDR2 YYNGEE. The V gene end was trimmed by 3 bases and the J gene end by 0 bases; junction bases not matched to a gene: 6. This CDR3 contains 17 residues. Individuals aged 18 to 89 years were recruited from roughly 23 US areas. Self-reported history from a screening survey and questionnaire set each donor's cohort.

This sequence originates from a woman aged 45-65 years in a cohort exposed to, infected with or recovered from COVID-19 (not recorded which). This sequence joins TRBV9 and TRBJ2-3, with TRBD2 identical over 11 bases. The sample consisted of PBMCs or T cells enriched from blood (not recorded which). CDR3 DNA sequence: TGTGCCAGCAGCGCCGATCCTAGCGGGAGGAGCACAGATACGCAGTATTTT. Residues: CASSADPSGRSTDTQYF. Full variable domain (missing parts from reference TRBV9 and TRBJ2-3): DSGVTQTPKHLITATGQRVTLRCSPRSGDLSVYWYQQSLDQGLQFLIQYYNGEERAKGNILERFSAQQFPDLHSELNLSSLELGDSALYFCASSADPSGRSTDTQYFGPGTRLTVL.